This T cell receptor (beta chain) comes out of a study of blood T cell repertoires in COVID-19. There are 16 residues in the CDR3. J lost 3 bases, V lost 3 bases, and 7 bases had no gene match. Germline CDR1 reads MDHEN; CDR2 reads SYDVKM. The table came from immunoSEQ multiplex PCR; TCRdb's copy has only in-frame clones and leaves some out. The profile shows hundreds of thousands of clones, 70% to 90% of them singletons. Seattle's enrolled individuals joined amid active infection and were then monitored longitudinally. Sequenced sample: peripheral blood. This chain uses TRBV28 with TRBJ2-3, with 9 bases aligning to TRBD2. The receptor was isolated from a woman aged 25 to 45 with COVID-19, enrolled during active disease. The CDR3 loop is CASSFLAGGGTDTQYF. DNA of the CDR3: TGTGCCAGCAGTTTCTTGGCGGGAGGGGGTACAGATACGCAGTATTTT.